The sequence of this T cell receptor beta chain was determined in a study of blood T cell repertoires in COVID-19. Within 2 weeks before study entry, exposed participants met a COVID-19 case. Using immunoSEQ multiplex PCR, the repertoire was profiled, and TCRdb retains in-frame clones only, with some absent. This sample has roughly 230,000 clones, with 70% to 90% found just once. Germline V lookup: CDR1 MDHEN, CDR2 SYDVKM. The CDR3 is made up of 15 amino acids. The J segment lost 7 bases and the V segment lost 6 bases, leaving 11 bases of the junction unmatched. Sequences were obtained from PBMCs or T cells enriched from blood (not recorded which). The receptor was isolated from a woman aged 50 to 60 who had been exposed to COVID-19. The V gene is TRBV28, the J gene TRBJ2-1; 8 bases fit TRBD2. The CDR3 region is CASSPPTGGGNEQFF. DNA for the CDR3: TGTGCCAGCAGCCCCCCGACCGGGGGGGGTAATGAGCAGTTCTTC.